This entry lists 16 T cell receptor beta chains sequenced from one sample in a study of blood T cell repertoires in COVID-19. The data were produced by immunoSEQ multiplex PCR, yet TCRdb's version contains in-frame clones alone and is incomplete. The sample has roughly 120,000 clones, approximately 77% seen once. The sequenced material came from peripheral blood. Every receptor here comes from a human donor in a cohort sampled during active COVID-19.

V is TRBV11-2 and J is TRBJ1-1; D is unclear. The CDR3 loop spans 12 amino acids. Germline CDR1 and CDR2: SGHAT and FQNNGV. Trimming shortened V by 8 bases and J by 3 bases, and 10 bases separated the two germline ends. The CDR3 DNA sequence: TGTGCCAGCGAAACGAGGGACACTGAAGCTTTCTTT. Amino acid sequence: CASETRDTEAFF.

The count of this clone is one. The V and J genes are TRBV6-2 or TRBV6-3 and TRBJ2-7; 11 nucleotides align to TRBD2. The CDR3 extends over 15 amino acids. J gave up 6 bases and V 0 bases, and 4 bases lay outside the gene matches. Germline CDR1 is MNHEY and CDR2 is SVGEGT. CDR3 DNA sequence: TGTGCCAGCAGTTACTCGAGTGGACTAGCGGGCGAGCAGTACTTC. Its translation: CASSYSSGLAGEQYF.

The table lists this clone with a few counts. V gene TRBV3-1 (or the pseudogene TRBV3-2) combines with J gene TRBJ1-1, with 8 bases that match TRBD1. The CDR3 is 14 amino acids. After removal of 4 bases from V and 4 bases from J, the junction contained 5 bases not matched to a gene. Germline V lookup: CDR1 LGHDT, CDR2 YNNKEL (reference sequence). The CDR3 DNA reads as TGTGCCAGCAGCCTCGGACAGGGTGGCACTGAAGCTTTCTTT. Translated: CASSLGQGGTEAFF.

The J gene is TRBJ1-5, the V gene TRBV30, with D maybe TRBD1 (6 bases). The CDR3 runs 13 residues. In germline, CDR1 is GTSNPN, CDR2 SVGIG (reference sequence). The V and J ends lost 3 bases and 4 bases respectively, with 10 bases between them. Here the CDR3 DNA reads TGTGCCTGGAGCCGGGACACAAATCAGCCCCAGCATTTT. The encoded protein is CAWSRDTNQPQHF.

V and J are TRBV5-6 and TRBJ1-2; the D is unclear. This CDR3 is 13 amino acids long. Trimming pared 1 base from V and 2 bases from J, leaving 6 bases between. Germline V gene lookup returns CDR1 SGHDT and CDR2 YYEEEE. CDR3 bases: TGTGCCAGCAGCTTGACTTGGAACTATGGCTACACCTTC. Its protein is CASSLTWNYGYTF.

This chain uses TRBV6-2 or TRBV6-3 with TRBJ2-7; 11 bases are shared with TRBD2. After removal of 4 bases from V and 3 bases from J, the junction contained 14 bases not matched to a gene. From germline, CDR1 is MNHEY and CDR2 SVGEGT. The CDR3 length is 18 residues. This chain's CDR3 is CASSSSGTSGKNNYEQYF. Here the CDR3 DNA reads TGTGCCAGCAGTTCTTCCGGGACTAGCGGAAAAAATAACTACGAGCAGTACTTC.

V is TRBV4-2 and J is TRBJ2-7, with TRBD1 identical over 10 bases. The V and J ends lost 2 bases and 3 bases, in that order; junction bases with no gene match: 4. CDR3 length: 15 residues. Germline V lookup: CDR1 LGHNA, CDR2 YNFKEQ. The CDR3 sequence is CASSQPGQGFYEQYF. In DNA form, the CDR3 reads TGTGCCAGCAGCCAACCGGGACAGGGGTTCTACGAGCAGTACTTC.

This clone has just one count. The chain carries TRBV2 and TRBJ1-5; no clear D. The CDR3 loop spans 15 amino acids. In germline, CDR1 is SNHLY, CDR2 FYNNEI. V was trimmed by 2 bases and J by 5 bases, leaving 13 bases between them. The CDR3 sequence: CASSEQSGLDQPQHF. Here the CDR3 DNA reads TGTGCCAGCAGTGAACAGTCCGGACTTGATCAGCCCCAGCATTTT.

The rearrangement links TRBV13 to TRBJ2-7; perhaps TRBD1 as D (5 bases). Trimming left V 4 bases short and J 2 bases short, with 12 bases between. This CDR3 is 14 amino acids long. The V gene's germline CDR1 is PRHDT and CDR2 FYEKMQ (reference sequence). CDR3 sequence: CASSSFGAPYEQYF. CDR3 bases: TGTGCCAGCAGCTCCTTTGGGGCGCCCTACGAGCAGTACTTC.

This chain links TRBV6-5 with TRBJ2-7; D ambiguous. This CDR3 region has 15 residues. Germline V lookup: CDR1 MNHEY, CDR2 SVGAGI. Trimming stripped 4 bases from V and 7 bases from J, with 20 bases between. The CDR3, as DNA: TGTGCCAGCAGTTCCTCAGTTGCAGGTCTCTGGGAGCAGTACTTC. It translates to CASSSSVAGLWEQYF.

The chain uses TRBV7-6 and TRBJ1-4; tentative D call: TRBD1 (5 bases). CDR3 length: 16 amino acids. The germline gives CDR1 SGHVS, CDR2 FNYEAQ. Trimming left V 4 bases short and J 8 bases short, with 20 bases between. CDR3 sequence reads: CASSSRRGVRGEKLFF. CDR3 DNA: TGTGCCAGCAGCTCCCGCCGGGGGGTAAGAGGGGAAAAACTGTTTTTT.

This clone was found a few times. The chain is built from TRBV7-9 and TRBJ2-7, with 8 bases matching TRBD1. CDR3 length equals 14 residues. Germline assignment: CDR1 SEHNR and CDR2 FQNEAQ (reference sequence). Losses at the gene ends were 4 bases for V and 4 bases for J; bases not matched to a gene: 6. Here the CDR3 reads CASSSMGDRYEQYF. CDR3 DNA sequence: TGTGCCAGCAGCTCTATGGGGGACAGGTACGAGCAGTACTTC.

The chain couples TRBV3-1 (or the pseudogene TRBV3-2) to TRBJ1-1; D gene unclear. The CDR3 contains 12 residues. V was pared by 4 bases and J by 7 bases, with 10 bases between. Germline V CDR1 and CDR2: LGHDT, YNNKEL (reference sequence). This chain's CDR3 is CASSLRSSEAFF. The CDR3, as DNA: TGTGCCAGCAGCCTAAGGAGCAGTGAAGCTTTCTTT.

This clone appeared a few times. The chain carries TRBV11-2 and TRBJ1-1; D is uncertain. V lost 0 bases and J lost 2, with 7 bases in between. Germline CDR1 is SGHAT and CDR2 is FQNNGV. CDR3 length: 14 amino acids. The CDR3 here is CASSLERGNTEAFF. CDR3 sequence (DNA): TGTGCCAGCAGCTTAGAACGCGGTAACACTGAAGCTTTCTTT.

The rearrangement uses TRBV5-5 and TRBJ1-1; 10 bases match TRBD1. Germline V gene sequence: CDR1 SGHKS, CDR2 YYEKEE (reference sequence). The CDR3 totals 15 residues. V dropped 3 bases and J dropped 4; count of bases not matched to a gene: 6. The CDR3: CASSWGDRGGTEAFF. CDR3 coding DNA: TGTGCCAGCAGCTGGGGGGACAGGGGCGGCACTGAAGCTTTCTTT.

CDR3 region: CASRTHQRGNQETQYF. The CDR3 nucleotides are TGTGCCAGCAGAACCCACCAGCGGGGGAACCAAGAGACCCAGTACTTC. The chain combines TRBV7-9 with TRBJ2-5; TRBD2 agrees at 8 bases. Germline V gives CDR1 SEHNR, CDR2 FQNEAQ (reference sequence). The CDR3 contains 16 residues. V trimming: 6 bases; J trimming: 0 bases; junction bases outside the gene matches: 9.